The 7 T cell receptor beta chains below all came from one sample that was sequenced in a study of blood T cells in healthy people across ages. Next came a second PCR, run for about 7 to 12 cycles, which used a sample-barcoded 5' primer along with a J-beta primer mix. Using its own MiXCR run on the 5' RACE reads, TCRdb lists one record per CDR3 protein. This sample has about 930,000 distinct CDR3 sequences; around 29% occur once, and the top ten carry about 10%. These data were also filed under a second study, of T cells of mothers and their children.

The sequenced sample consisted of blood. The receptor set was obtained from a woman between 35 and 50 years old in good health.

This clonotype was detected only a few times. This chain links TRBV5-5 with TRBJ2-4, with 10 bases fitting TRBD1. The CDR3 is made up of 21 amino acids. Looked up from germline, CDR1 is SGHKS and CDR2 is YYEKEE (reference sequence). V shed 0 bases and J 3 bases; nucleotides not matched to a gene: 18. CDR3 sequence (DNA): TGTGCCAGCAGCTTGGATGGGGGCGACAGGGGGCGCGTCGGGTTCAAAAACATTCAGTACTTC. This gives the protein CASSLDGGDRGRVGFKNIQYF.

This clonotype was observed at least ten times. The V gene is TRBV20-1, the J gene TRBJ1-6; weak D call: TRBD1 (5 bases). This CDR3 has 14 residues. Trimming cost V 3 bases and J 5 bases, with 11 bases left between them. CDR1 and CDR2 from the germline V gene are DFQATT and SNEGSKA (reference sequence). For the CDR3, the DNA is TGCAGTGCTAGTAAAGGGACCAATAATTCACCCCTCCACTTT. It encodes CSASKGTNNSPLHF.

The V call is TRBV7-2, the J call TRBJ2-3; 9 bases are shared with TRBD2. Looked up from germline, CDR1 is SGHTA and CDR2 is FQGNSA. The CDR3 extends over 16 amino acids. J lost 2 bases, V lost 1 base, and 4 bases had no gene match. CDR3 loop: CASSLGLAGYTDTQYF. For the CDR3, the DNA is TGTGCCAGCAGCTTAGGGCTAGCGGGGTACACAGATACGCAGTATTTT.

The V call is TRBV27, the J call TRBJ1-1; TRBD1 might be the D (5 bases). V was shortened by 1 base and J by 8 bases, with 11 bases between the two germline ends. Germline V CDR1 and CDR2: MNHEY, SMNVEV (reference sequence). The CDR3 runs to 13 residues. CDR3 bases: TGTGCCAGCAGTTTATTTGCAGGGTGGGAAGCTTTCTTT. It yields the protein CASSLFAGWEAFF.

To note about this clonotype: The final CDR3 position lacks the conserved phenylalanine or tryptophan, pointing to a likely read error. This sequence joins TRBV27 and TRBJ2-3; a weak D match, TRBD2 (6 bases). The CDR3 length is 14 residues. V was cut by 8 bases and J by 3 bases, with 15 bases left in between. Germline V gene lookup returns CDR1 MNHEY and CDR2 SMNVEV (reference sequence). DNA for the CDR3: TGTGCCAGCCGGCGGGGATCTTTGACAGATACGCAGTATTTG. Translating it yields CASRRGSLTDTQYL.

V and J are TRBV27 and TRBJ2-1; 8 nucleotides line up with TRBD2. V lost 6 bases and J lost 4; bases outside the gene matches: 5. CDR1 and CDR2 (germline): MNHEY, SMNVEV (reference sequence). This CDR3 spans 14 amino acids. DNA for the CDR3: TGTGCCAGCAGAACCGGGACTAGTTACAATGAGCAGTTCTTC. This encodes CASRTGTSYNEQFF.

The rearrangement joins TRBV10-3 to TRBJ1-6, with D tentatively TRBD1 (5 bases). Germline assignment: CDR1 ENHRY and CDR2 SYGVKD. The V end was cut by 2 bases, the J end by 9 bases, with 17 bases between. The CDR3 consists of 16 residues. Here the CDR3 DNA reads TGTGCCATCAGTGAGCCGCCGGGGCAAGGAAGTTCACCCCTCCACTTT. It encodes CAISEPPGQGSSPLHF.